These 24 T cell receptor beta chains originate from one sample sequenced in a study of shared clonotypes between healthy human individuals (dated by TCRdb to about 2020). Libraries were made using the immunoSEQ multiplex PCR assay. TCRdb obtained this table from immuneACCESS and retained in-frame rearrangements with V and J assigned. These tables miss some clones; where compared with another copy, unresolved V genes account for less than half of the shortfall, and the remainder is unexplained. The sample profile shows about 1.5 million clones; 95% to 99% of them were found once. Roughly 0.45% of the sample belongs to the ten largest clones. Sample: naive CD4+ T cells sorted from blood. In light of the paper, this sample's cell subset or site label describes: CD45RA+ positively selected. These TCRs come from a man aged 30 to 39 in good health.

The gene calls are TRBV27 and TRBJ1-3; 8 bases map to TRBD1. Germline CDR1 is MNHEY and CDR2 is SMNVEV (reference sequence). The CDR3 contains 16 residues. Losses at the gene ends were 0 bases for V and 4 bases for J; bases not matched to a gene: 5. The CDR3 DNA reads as TGTGCCAGCAGTTTATCTGGACAGGGTTTAGGAAACACCATATATTTT. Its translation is CASSLSGQGLGNTIYF.

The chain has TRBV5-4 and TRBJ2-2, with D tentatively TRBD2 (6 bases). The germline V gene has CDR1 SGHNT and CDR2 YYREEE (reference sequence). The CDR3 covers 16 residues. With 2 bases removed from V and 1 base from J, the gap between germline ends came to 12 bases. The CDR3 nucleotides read TGTGCCAGCAGCTTTGGACTACCGGGGAACACCGGGGAGCTGTTTTTT. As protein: CASSFGLPGNTGELFF.

The chain's CDR3 is CASSLPPAGPNYGYTF. CDR3 nucleotides: TGTGCCAGCAGCCTCCCCCCAGCAGGGCCTAACTATGGCTACACCTTC. The V and J genes are TRBV7-9 and TRBJ1-2; D might be TRBD1 (5 bases). This CDR3 spans 16 amino acids. Germline loops: CDR1 SEHNR, CDR2 FQNEAQ (reference sequence). V lost 5 bases and J 0 bases, leaving 16 bases between the germline ends.

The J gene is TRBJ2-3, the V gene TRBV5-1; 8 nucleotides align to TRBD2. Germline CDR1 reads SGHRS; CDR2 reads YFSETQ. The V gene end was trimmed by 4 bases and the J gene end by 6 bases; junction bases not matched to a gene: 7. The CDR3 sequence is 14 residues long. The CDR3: CASSPGQRGDTQYF. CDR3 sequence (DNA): TGCGCCAGCAGCCCGGGCCAGCGGGGGGATACGCAGTATTTT.

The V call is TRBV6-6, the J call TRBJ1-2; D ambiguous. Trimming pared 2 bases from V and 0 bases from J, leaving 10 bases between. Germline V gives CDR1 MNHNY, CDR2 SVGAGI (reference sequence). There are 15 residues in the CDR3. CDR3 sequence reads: CASSYATYSNYGYTF. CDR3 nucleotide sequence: TGTGCCAGCAGTTACGCTACTTACTCTAACTATGGCTACACCTTC.

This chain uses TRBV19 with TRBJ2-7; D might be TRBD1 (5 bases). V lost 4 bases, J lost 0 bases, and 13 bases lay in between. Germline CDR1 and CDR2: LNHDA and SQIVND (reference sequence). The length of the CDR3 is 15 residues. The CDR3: CASSTAVGVSYEQYF. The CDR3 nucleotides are TGTGCCAGTAGTACCGCCGTAGGGGTCTCCTACGAGCAGTACTTC.

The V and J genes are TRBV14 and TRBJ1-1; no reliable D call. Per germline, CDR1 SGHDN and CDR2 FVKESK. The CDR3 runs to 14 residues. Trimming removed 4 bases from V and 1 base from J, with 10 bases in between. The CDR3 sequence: CASSRVAGNTEAFF. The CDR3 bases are TGTGCCAGCAGCCGGGTGGCAGGGAACACTGAAGCTTTCTTT.

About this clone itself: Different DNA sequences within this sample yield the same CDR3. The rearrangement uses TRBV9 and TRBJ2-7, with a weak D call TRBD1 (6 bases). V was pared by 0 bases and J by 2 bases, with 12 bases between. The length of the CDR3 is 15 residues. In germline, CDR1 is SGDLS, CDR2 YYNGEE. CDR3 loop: CASSVAGTGTYEQYF. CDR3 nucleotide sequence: TGTGCCAGCAGCGTAGCGGGAACAGGGACCTACGAGCAGTACTTC.

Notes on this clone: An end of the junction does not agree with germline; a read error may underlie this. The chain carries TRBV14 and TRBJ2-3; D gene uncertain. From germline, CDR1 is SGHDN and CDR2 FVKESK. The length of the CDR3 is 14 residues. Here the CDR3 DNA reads TGTGCCAGCAGTCAAGGATGGGGCACAGATACGCAGTATTTT. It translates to CASSQGWGTDTQYF.

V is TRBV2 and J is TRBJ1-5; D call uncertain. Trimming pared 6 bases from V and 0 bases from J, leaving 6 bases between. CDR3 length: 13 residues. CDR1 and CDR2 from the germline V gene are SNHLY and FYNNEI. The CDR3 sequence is CASRSNSNQPQHF. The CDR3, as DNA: TGTGCCAGCAGATCGAATAGCAATCAGCCCCAGCATTTT.

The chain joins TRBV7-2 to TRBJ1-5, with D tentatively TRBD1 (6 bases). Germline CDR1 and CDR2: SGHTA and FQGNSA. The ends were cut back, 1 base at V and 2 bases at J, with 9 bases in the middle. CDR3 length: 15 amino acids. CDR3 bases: TGTGCCAGCAGCTTAGAGGGGGTAGGCAATCAGCCCCAGCATTTT. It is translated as CASSLEGVGNQPQHF.

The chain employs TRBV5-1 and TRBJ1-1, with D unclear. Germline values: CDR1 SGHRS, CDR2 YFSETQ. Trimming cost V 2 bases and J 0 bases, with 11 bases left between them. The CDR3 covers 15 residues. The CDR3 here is CASSFLPAMNTEAFF. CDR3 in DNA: TGCGCCAGCAGCTTTCTGCCAGCCATGAACACTGAAGCTTTCTTT.

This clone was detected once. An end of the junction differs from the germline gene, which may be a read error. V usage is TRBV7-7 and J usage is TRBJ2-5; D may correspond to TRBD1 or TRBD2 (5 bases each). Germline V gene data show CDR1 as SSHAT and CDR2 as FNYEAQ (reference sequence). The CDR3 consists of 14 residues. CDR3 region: CASSRGAGQETQYF. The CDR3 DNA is TGTGCTAGCAGCCGAGGGGCGGGTCAAGAGACCCAGTACTTC.

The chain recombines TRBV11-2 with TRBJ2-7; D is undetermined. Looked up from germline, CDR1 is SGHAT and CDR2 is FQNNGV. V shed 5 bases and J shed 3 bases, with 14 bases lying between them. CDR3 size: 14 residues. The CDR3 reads CASSPSIGGYEQYF. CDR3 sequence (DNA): TGTGCCAGCAGCCCCTCGATAGGCGGCTACGAGCAGTACTTC.

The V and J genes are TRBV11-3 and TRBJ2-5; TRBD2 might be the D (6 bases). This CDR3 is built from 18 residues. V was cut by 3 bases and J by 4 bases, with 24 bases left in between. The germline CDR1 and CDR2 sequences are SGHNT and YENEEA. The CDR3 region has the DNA TGTGCCAGCAGCTTGGGTTGGTCGTCATCGGCGGGGCCAGAGACCCAGTACTTC. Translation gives CASSLGWSSSAGPETQYF.

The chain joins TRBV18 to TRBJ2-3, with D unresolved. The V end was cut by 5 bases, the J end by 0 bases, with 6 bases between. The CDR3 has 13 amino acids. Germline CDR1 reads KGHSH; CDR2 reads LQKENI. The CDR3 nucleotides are TGTGCCAGCTCATCAGCTAGCACAGATACGCAGTATTTT. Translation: CASSSASTDTQYF.

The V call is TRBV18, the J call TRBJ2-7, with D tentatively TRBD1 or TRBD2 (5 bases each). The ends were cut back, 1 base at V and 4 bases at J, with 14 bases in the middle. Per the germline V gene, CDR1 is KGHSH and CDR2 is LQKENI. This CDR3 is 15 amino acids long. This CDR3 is CASSPQRDAAYEQYF. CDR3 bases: TGTGCCAGCTCACCACAAAGGGACGCGGCTTACGAGCAGTACTTC. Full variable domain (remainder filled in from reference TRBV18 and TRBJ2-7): NAGVMQNPRHLVRRRGQEARLRCSPMKGHSHVYWYRQLPEEGLKFMVYLQKENIIDESGMPKERFSAEFPKEGPSILRIQQVVRGDSAAYFCASSPQRDAAYEQYFGPGTRLTVT.

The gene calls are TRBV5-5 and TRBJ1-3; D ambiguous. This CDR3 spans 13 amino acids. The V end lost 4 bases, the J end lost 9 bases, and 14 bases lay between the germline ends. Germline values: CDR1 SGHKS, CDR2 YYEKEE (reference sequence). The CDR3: CASSVREALTIYF. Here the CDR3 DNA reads TGTGCCAGCAGCGTCCGGGAGGCCCTCACCATATATTTT.

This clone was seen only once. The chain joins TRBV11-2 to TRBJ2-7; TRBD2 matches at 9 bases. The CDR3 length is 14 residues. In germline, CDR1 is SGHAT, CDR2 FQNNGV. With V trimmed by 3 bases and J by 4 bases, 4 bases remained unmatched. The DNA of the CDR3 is TGTGCCAGCAGCTTCGGGACTAGCACGTACGAGCAGTACTTC. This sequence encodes CASSFGTSTYEQYF. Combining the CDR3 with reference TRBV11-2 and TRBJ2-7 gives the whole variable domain EAGVAQSPRYKIIEKRQSVAFWCNPISGHATLYWYQQILGQGPKLLIQFQNNGVVDDSQLPKDRFSAERLKGVDSTLKIQPAKLEDSAVYLCASSFGTSTYEQYFGPGTRLTVT.

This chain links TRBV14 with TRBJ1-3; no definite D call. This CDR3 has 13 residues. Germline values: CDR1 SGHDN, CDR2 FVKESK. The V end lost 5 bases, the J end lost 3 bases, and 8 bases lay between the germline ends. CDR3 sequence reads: CASSFSSGNTIYF. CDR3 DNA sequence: TGTGCCAGCAGCTTTTCCAGTGGAAACACCATATATTTT.

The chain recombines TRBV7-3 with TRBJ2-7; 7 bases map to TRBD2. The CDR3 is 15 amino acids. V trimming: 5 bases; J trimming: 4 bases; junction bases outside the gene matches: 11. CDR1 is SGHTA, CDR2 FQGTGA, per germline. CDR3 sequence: CASSPSGGSWYEQYF. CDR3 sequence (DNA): TGTGCCAGCAGCCCATCGGGCGGGAGCTGGTACGAGCAGTACTTC.

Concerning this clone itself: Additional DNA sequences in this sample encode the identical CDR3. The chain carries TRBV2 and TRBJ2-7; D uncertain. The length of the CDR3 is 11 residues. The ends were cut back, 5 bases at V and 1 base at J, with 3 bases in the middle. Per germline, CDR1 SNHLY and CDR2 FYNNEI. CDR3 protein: CASSRSYEQYF. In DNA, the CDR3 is TGTGCCAGCAGTAGGTCCTACGAGCAGTACTTC.

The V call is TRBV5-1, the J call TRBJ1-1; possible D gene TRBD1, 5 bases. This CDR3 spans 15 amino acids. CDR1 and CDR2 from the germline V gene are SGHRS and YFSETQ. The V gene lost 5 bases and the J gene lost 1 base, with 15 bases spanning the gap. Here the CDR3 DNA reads TGCGCCAGCAGTCGGGAGGGGCTGGGGAACACTGAAGCTTTCTTT. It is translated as CASSREGLGNTEAFF.

The CDR3 reads CASRGTDVNQPQHF. CDR3 nucleotide sequence: TGTGCCAGCAGAGGGACCGACGTCAATCAGCCCCAGCATTTT. The chain has TRBV2 and TRBJ1-5, with D tentatively TRBD1 (5 bases). There are 14 residues in the CDR3. Trimming removed 6 bases at V and 3 bases at J, with 12 bases between. Germline CDR1 reads SNHLY; CDR2 reads FYNNEI.